The sequence of this T cell receptor (beta chain) was determined in a study of T-cell reconstitution after alpha-beta-depleted transplantation in children (dated by TCRdb to 2016 to 2018). For the study in its entirety: T-cell immune reconstitution after TCRalphabeta/CD19-depleted allogeneic hematopoietic cell transplantation in children was quantitatively tracked in the study by means of TCR repertoire profiling.

CDR1 and CDR2, per the germline V gene, are SGHRS and YFSETQ. The CDR3 numbers 15 residues from cysteine through phenylalanine. CDR3 DNA is the only sequence kept; it has 45 bases, read in frame from the first base. Germline trimming: 4 bases from V, 5 bases from J; junction bases outside gene matches: 7. The library was generated by PCR. The data were produced on an Illumina HiSeq 2500. TCR libraries were prepared with molecular barcoding, using unique molecular identifiers to normalize TCRbeta repertoire quantification. TCRdb ran its own pipeline on the public reads, namely fastp trimming at Q25 and MiXCR clone calling, and kept in-frame beta chains. Each entry merges the rows of one CDR3 protein and shows their most common DNA and genes. In all, the sample holds more than 150,000 distinct CDR3 sequences, and about 6.4% of those were seen once. Approximately 3% of the sample is in the top ten clones.

In this sample, this clonotype turned up many times. Its antigen is not yet known. Per-nucleotide qualities are absent, and no much larger clonotype sits a single base away. The chain was built from TRBV5-1 and TRBJ2-1, with 9 bases in between that match TRBD1. The receptor was isolated from a human donor who donated a stem cell graft to a child with Wiskott-Aldrich syndrome. This material consisted of PBMCs from the stem cell graft donor, taken from the stem cell graft. Here the CDR3 is given as CASSPGDRDHNEQFF. The DNA sequence is TGCGCCAGCAGCCCTGGGGACAGGGACCACAATGAGCAGTTCTTC.